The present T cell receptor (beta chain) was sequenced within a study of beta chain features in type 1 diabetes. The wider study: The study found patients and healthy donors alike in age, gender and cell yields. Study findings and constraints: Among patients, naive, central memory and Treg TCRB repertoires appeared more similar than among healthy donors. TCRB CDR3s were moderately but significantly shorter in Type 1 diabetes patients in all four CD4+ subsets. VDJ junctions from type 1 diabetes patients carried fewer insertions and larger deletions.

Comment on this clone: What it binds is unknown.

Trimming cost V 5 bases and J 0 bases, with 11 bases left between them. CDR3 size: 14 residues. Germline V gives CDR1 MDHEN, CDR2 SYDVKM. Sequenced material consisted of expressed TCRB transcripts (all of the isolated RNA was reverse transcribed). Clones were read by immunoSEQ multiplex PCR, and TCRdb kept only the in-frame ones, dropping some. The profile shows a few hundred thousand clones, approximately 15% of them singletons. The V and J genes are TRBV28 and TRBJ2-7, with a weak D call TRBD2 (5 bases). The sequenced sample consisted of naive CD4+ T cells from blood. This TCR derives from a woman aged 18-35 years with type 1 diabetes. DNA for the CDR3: TGTGCCAGCAGTCCACGGAGCGGCTCCTACGAGCAGTACTTC. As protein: CASSPRSGSYEQYF. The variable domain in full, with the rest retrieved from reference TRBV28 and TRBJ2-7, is DVKVTQSSRYLVKRTGEKVFLECVQDMDHENMFWYRQDPGLGLRLIYFSYDVKMKEKGDIPEGYSVSREKKERFSLILESASTNQTSMYLCASSPRSGSYEQYFGPGTRLTVT.